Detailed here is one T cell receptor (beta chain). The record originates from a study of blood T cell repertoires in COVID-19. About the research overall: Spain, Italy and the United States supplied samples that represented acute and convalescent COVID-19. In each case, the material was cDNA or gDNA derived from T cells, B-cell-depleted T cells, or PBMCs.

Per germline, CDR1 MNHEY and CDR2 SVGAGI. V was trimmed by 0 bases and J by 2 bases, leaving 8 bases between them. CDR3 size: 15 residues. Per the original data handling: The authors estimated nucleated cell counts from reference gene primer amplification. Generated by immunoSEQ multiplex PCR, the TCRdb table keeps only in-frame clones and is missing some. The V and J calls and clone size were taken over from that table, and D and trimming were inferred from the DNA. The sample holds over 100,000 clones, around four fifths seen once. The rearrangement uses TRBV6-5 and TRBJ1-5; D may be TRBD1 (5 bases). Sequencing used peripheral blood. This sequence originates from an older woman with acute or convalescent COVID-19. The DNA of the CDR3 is TGTGCCAGCAGTTACTCCGGCAGGGGCAATCAGCCCCAGCATTTT. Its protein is CASSYSGRGNQPQHF.